This entry concerns a single TCR beta chain. Its antigen is as yet unknown. Other DNA sequences within the sample encode an identical CDR3. Stated time point: week 5, during vaccination. In every dose of vaccine, 300 ug of mutant IDH1 20-mer peptide was given alongside topical imiquimod. The donors' diagnosis was new WHO grade 3 or 4 astrocytoma that was IDH1-mutant and ATRX-lost. Profiling relied on immunoSEQ multiplex PCR, and the TCRdb table lists in-frame clones only, not all of them. The sample lists under 70,000 clones; about 86% were seen once. The sample comes from a study of a mutant IDH1 vaccine in newly diagnosed glioma. Germline V lookup: CDR1 SNHLY, CDR2 FYNNEI. This CDR3 is built from 14 residues. V shed 6 bases, J shed 10 bases, and the junction held 11 bases outside the gene matches.

The chain carries TRBV2 and TRBJ1-1; 10 nucleotides agree with TRBD1. This clonotype originated in a woman aged 50 to 60 with glioma. Sequencing used PBMCs, obtained from a glioma patient whose treatment included an IDH1 peptide vaccine. CDR3 sequence (DNA): TGTGCCAGCAGCGAGGGGACAGGGGTTTGGGTAGCTTTCTTT. It yields the protein CASSEGTGVWVAFF.